These 28 T cell receptor beta chains were all obtained from the same sample, sequenced in a study of control samples from healthy donors and cancer patients. Measured with immunoSEQ multiplex PCR; TCRdb has only the in-frame clones, and not every one. The sample lists approximately 50,000 clones, approximately 87% occurring once. The sample was PBMCs. These receptors were obtained from a woman between 55 and 75 years old with lung cancer.

This chain connects TRBV20-1 to TRBJ2-1, with 9 bases that match TRBD2. Trimming cost V 3 bases and J 3 bases; bases outside gene matches: 9. The CDR3 is made up of 16 amino acids. The germline gives CDR1 DFQATT, CDR2 SNEGSKA (reference sequence). Here the CDR3 DNA reads TGCAGTGCTAGTCGAGGTAGCGGGGGATACTACAATGAGCAGTTCTTC. Amino acid sequence: CSASRGSGGYYNEQFF.

This rearrangement joins TRBV10-2 to TRBJ1-1, with 8 positions matching TRBD1. Germline loops: CDR1 WSHSY, CDR2 SAAADI. V shed 6 bases, J shed 5 bases, and the junction held 8 bases outside the gene matches. This CDR3 spans 14 amino acids. The CDR3 is CASRPGQGVTEAFF. Written as DNA, the CDR3 is TGCGCCAGCAGACCAGGACAGGGCGTGACTGAAGCTTTCTTT.

This chain links TRBV2 with TRBJ1-2, with D uncertain. From germline, CDR1 is SNHLY and CDR2 FYNNEI. The CDR3 consists of 14 residues. V gave up 5 bases and J gave up 5 bases, with 15 bases separating them. The CDR3 sequence is CASSTQSRDYGYTF. In DNA form, the CDR3 reads TGTGCCAGCAGTACTCAGTCGAGAGATTATGGCTACACCTTC.

The chain joins TRBV7-8 to TRBJ1-4; 7 bases fit TRBD1. CDR3 length: 15 residues. Trimming cost V 5 bases and J 0 bases; bases outside gene matches: 3. CDR1 is SGHVS and CDR2 is FQNEAQ in the germline V gene. The CDR3 here is CASSPGQATNEKLFF. Written as DNA, the CDR3 is TGTGCCAGCAGCCCCGGACAGGCAACTAATGAAAAACTGTTTTTT.

The rearrangement links TRBV27 to TRBJ1-2; 9 bases agree with TRBD1. The V and J ends lost 5 bases and 6 bases, in that order; junction bases with no gene match: 16. Germline lookup yields CDR1 MNHEY and CDR2 SMNVEV (reference sequence). The CDR3 is 17 residues long. The CDR3 region is CASSLTPRTGAPDGYTF. CDR3 nucleotide sequence: TGTGCCAGCAGTCTTACACCTCGGACAGGGGCGCCCGATGGCTACACCTTC.

This clone has more than one count but fewer than ten. The identical CDR3 is also encoded by other nucleotide sequences in the sample. The V call is TRBV3-1 (or the pseudogene TRBV3-2), the J call TRBJ2-7; no firm D call. The germline V and J ends were trimmed by 5 bases and 1 base, with 6 bases remaining between them. Germline V gives CDR1 LGHDT, CDR2 YNNKEL (reference sequence). This CDR3 is built from 12 residues. The CDR3 reads CASSYASYEQYF. CDR3 nucleotide sequence: TGTGCCAGCAGCTACGCTTCCTACGAGCAGTACTTC.

This chain connects TRBV3-1 (or the pseudogene TRBV3-2) to TRBJ1-2, with 11 bases aligning to TRBD1. Germline CDR1 LGHDT, CDR2 YNNKEL (reference sequence). The CDR3 extends over 17 amino acids. J gave up 4 bases and V 4 bases, and 11 bases lay outside the gene matches. CDR3 amino acids: CASSPHRRTGGAYGYTF. In nucleotides, the CDR3 is TGTGCCAGCAGCCCCCACCGCCGGACAGGGGGCGCCTATGGCTACACCTTC.

The V gene is TRBV2, the J gene TRBJ2-6, with unresolved D. Germline CDR1 reads SNHLY; CDR2 reads FYNNEI. V was trimmed by 6 bases and J by 1 base, leaving 4 bases between them. The CDR3 is 13 residues long. The CDR3, as DNA: TGTGCCAGCAGCGCTTCTGGGGCCAACGTCCTGACTTTC. Encoded protein: CASSASGANVLTF.

The chain uses TRBV5-1 and TRBJ1-1; no clear D. This CDR3 spans 14 amino acids. Trimming removed 6 bases from V and 0 bases from J, with 12 bases in between. Germline values: CDR1 SGHRS, CDR2 YFSETQ. The chain's CDR3 is CASKPPELNTEAFF. CDR3 DNA: TGCGCCAGCAAGCCCCCGGAACTGAACACTGAAGCTTTCTTT.

The chain recombines TRBV2 with TRBJ1-2; maybe TRBD1 (5 bases). Per the germline V gene, CDR1 is SNHLY and CDR2 is FYNNEI. The germline V and J ends were trimmed by 3 bases and 1 base, with 6 bases remaining between them. This CDR3 region has 13 residues. The CDR3 coding sequence is TGTGCCAGCAGTGACAGGGTTAACTATGGCTACACCTTC. Translating it yields CASSDRVNYGYTF.

The rearrangement joins TRBV28 to TRBJ2-4; D uncertain. Germline V lookup: CDR1 MDHEN, CDR2 SYDVKM. The CDR3 covers 16 residues. Trimming removed 5 bases from V and 4 bases from J, with 18 bases in between. The CDR3 loop reads CASSPPNWGRKNIQYF. The CDR3 DNA is TGTGCCAGCAGTCCCCCCAACTGGGGAAGAAAAAACATTCAGTACTTC.

V usage is TRBV29-1 and J usage is TRBJ2-5; TRBD1 or TRBD2 may be the D gene (5 bases each). There are 12 residues in the CDR3. Trimming pared 8 bases from V and 0 bases from J, leaving 10 bases between. Germline CDR1 is SQVTM and CDR2 is ANQGSEA. CDR3 nucleotides: TGCAGCTGGGACGGAGACCAAGAGACCCAGTACTTC. It specifies CSWDGDQETQYF. Together with reference TRBV29-1 and TRBJ2-5, the CDR3 gives the full variable domain: SAVISQKPSRDICQRGTSLTIQCQVDSQVTMMFWYRQQPGQSLTLIATANQGSEATYESGFVIDKFPISRPNLTFSTLTVSNMSPEDSSIYLCSWDGDQETQYFGPGTRLLVL.

The rearrangement joins TRBV28 to TRBJ2-1, with 9 nucleotides matching TRBD1. This CDR3 is built from 15 residues. Trimming cost V 3 bases and J 8 bases; bases outside gene matches: 8. Germline loops: CDR1 MDHEN, CDR2 SYDVKM. The CDR3 DNA sequence: TGTGCCAGCAGTTTTACGGACAGGGGTCCGGATGAGCAGTTCTTC. Protein sequence: CASSFTDRGPDEQFF.

The chain is built from TRBV11-2 and TRBJ1-1, with a weak D call TRBD1 (5 bases). V was cut by 5 bases and J by 7 bases, with 11 bases left in between. Germline CDR1 is SGHAT and CDR2 is FQNNGV. The CDR3 contains 12 residues. The CDR3 reads CASSLGGIEAFF. CDR3 DNA: TGTGCCAGCAGCCTCGGGGGAATTGAAGCTTTCTTT. Full variable domain (missing parts from reference TRBV11-2 and TRBJ1-1): EAGVAQSPRYKIIEKRQSVAFWCNPISGHATLYWYQQILGQGPKLLIQFQNNGVVDDSQLPKDRFSAERLKGVDSTLKIQPAKLEDSAVYLCASSLGGIEAFFGQGTRLTVV.

V is TRBV5-1 and J is TRBJ1-4, with TRBD1 matching 8 bases. J was trimmed by 8 bases and V by 4 bases; bases with no gene match: 7. The V gene's germline CDR1 is SGHRS and CDR2 YFSETQ. This CDR3 is built from 14 residues. As DNA, the CDR3 is TGCGCCAGCAGCCTAGACAGGGGTTTCGAAAAACTGTTTTTT. This translates into CASSLDRGFEKLFF.

On this clone itself: The same CDR3 arises from other DNA sequences in this sample as well. The V and J genes are TRBV7-9 and TRBJ1-2; D is unresolved. The CDR3 covers 14 residues. The germline V and J ends were trimmed by 0 bases and 3 bases, with 8 bases remaining between them. Per the germline V gene, CDR1 is SEHNR and CDR2 is FQNEAQ (reference sequence). The CDR3 region is CASSLAGGDYGYTF. The DNA of the CDR3 is TGTGCCAGCAGCTTAGCTGGAGGTGACTATGGCTACACCTTC.

This chain links TRBV3-1 (or the pseudogene TRBV3-2) with TRBJ1-2, with a weak D call TRBD1 (6 bases). CDR3 length: 11 amino acids. Trimming took off 6 bases at V and 7 bases at J, with 9 bases between the two ends. Per germline, CDR1 LGHDT and CDR2 YNNKEL (reference sequence). CDR3 in amino acids: CASRQGAGYTF. In nucleotides, the CDR3 is TGTGCCAGCAGACAGGGCGCTGGCTACACCTTC.

In this sample, this clone turned up a few times. This chain uses TRBV28 with TRBJ1-2; D gene ambiguous. The CDR3 is 11 residues long. Germline V lookup: CDR1 MDHEN, CDR2 SYDVKM. V lost 8 bases, J lost 1 base, and 5 bases lay in between. The CDR3 nucleotides are TGTGCCAGCCAAATTAACTATGGCTACACCTTC. Protein sequence: CASQINYGYTF.

This clone was observed once. The chain joins TRBV5-1 to TRBJ2-7; no clear D gene. V gave up 0 bases and J gave up 6 bases, with 13 bases separating them. CDR3 length: 14 residues. In germline, CDR1 is SGHRS, CDR2 YFSETQ. Written as DNA, the CDR3 is TGCGCCAGCAGCTTGGGTCTCGCAGAAGGCGAGCAGTACTTC. It is translated as CASSLGLAEGEQYF.

This clone was detected only once. The chain links TRBV30 to TRBJ2-7; perhaps D is TRBD1 or TRBD2 (5 bases each). The CDR3 sequence is 13 residues long. V was cut by 1 base and J by 3 bases, with 10 bases left in between. In germline, CDR1 is GTSNPN, CDR2 SVGIG (reference sequence). This CDR3 is CAWSAGLRYEQYF. The CDR3 nucleotides read TGTGCCTGGAGTGCGGGGCTCCGCTACGAGCAGTACTTC.

This chain links TRBV6-2 or TRBV6-3 with TRBJ2-2, with D perhaps TRBD2 (5 bases). The germline V and J ends were trimmed by 4 bases and 1 base, with 13 bases remaining between them. This CDR3 has 16 residues. Germline values: CDR1 MNHEY, CDR2 SVGEGT. The chain's CDR3 is CASSLGLAVNTGELFF. The CDR3 nucleotides are TGTGCCAGCAGTTTAGGGCTAGCTGTGAACACCGGGGAGCTGTTTTTT.

The rearrangement uses TRBV12-5 and TRBJ2-2; no definite D call. V shed 6 bases and J shed 4 bases, with 6 bases lying between them. CDR3 length equals 12 residues. CDR1 is LGHNT and CDR2 is FRNRAP in the germline V gene. The CDR3 DNA reads TGTGCTAGTGGCCTCTCCACCGGGGAGCTGTTTTTT. It is translated as CASGLSTGELFF. Filled out from reference TRBV12-5 and TRBJ2-2, the complete variable domain reads DARVTQTPRHKVTEMGQEVTMRCQPILGHNTVFWYRQTMMQGLELLAYFRNRAPLDDSGMPKDRFSAEMPDATLATLKIQPSEPRDSAVYFCASGLSTGELFFGEGSRLTVL.

This sequence joins TRBV3-1 (or the pseudogene TRBV3-2) and TRBJ2-2; the D is unclear. The CDR3 consists of 14 residues. Germline V gives CDR1 LGHDT, CDR2 YNNKEL (reference sequence). Trimming removed 4 bases at V and 4 bases at J, with 10 bases between. In nucleotides, the CDR3 is TGTGCCAGCAGCCTCCAAGTTGGCACCGGGGAGCTGTTTTTT. It translates to CASSLQVGTGELFF.

The DNA for the CDR3 is TGTGCCACCCGCGGTCGGATTAGCACAGATACGCAGTATTTT. Translating it yields CATRGRISTDTQYF. The chain uses TRBV6-6 and TRBJ2-3, with D unresolved. CDR1 is MNHNY, CDR2 SVGAGI, per germline (reference sequence). V dropped 10 bases and J dropped 0 bases, with 14 bases sitting between them. This CDR3 spans 14 amino acids.

The J gene is TRBJ2-5, the V gene TRBV7-3; TRBD1 agrees at 8 bases. The CDR3 sequence is 15 residues long. V lost 5 bases and J lost 2; bases outside the gene matches: 7. The germline CDR1 and CDR2 sequences are SGHTA and FQGTGA. The CDR3 is CASSPRTGRQETQYF. For the CDR3, the DNA is TGTGCCAGCAGCCCCCGGACAGGGAGGCAAGAGACCCAGTACTTC.

This rearrangement joins TRBV3-1 (or the pseudogene TRBV3-2) to TRBJ1-3; possible D gene TRBD1, 6 bases. Germline V gene sequence: CDR1 LGHDT, CDR2 YNNKEL (reference sequence). This CDR3 comprises 17 residues. The V and J ends lost 4 bases and 3 bases respectively, with 19 bases between them. This chain's CDR3 is CASSPNLQGFIGNTIYF. CDR3 DNA: TGTGCCAGCAGCCCTAACTTACAGGGATTTATTGGAAACACCATATATTTT.

V usage is TRBV10-2 and J usage is TRBJ2-1; TRBD1 is a possible D gene (5 bases). The germline V gene encodes CDR1 WSHSY and CDR2 SAAADI. CDR3 size: 16 residues. Deletions cut 3 bases from V and 7 bases from J, with 19 bases between. The CDR3 bases are TGCGCCAGCAGTGATTTGGGCGCCGACCCAGGGAATGAGCAGTTCTTC. The encoded protein is CASSDLGADPGNEQFF.

The rearrangement joins TRBV7-6 to TRBJ1-1, with D hard to call. The V and J ends lost 0 bases and 0 bases respectively, with 11 bases between them. Germline-derived CDR1 and CDR2 are SGHVS and FNYEAQ. The CDR3 extends over 16 amino acids. This chain's CDR3 is CASSLANGYMNTEAFF. CDR3 bases: TGTGCCAGCAGCTTAGCAAATGGGTACATGAACACTGAAGCTTTCTTT.